A single T cell receptor (beta chain) is shown here with its context. The antigen is unknown. This specimen comes from a study of CD8+ T cells in alopecia areata. Study conclusions and caveats: Mice showed TCR sharing more clearly than patients did, possibly owing to HLA. Clonality in lesional scalp, especially alopecia totalis/universalis, exceeded that of normal scalp. The study also sequences resident alphabeta T cells of normal skin in scalp samples.

T lymphocytes (CD4+ and CD8+) were sorted from PBMCs. The sequencing template was cDNA reverse transcribed from extracted RNA. Data came from immunoSEQ multiplex PCR; TCRdb stores just in-frame clones and leaves some out. The sample lists around 100,000 clones; roughly half were seen once. This CDR3 region has 14 residues. Trimming stripped 2 bases from V and 3 bases from J, with 6 bases between. Germline V gene data show CDR1 as SGHRS and CDR2 as YFSETQ. Sequenced input: CD4+ T cells sorted from blood. The chain is built from TRBV5-1 and TRBJ2-6; D not resolved. This clonotype was sampled from a human donor in good health. In nucleotides, the CDR3 is TGCGCCAGCAGCTTTTCAGTTGGGGCCAACGTCCTGACTTTC. It translates to CASSFSVGANVLTF.